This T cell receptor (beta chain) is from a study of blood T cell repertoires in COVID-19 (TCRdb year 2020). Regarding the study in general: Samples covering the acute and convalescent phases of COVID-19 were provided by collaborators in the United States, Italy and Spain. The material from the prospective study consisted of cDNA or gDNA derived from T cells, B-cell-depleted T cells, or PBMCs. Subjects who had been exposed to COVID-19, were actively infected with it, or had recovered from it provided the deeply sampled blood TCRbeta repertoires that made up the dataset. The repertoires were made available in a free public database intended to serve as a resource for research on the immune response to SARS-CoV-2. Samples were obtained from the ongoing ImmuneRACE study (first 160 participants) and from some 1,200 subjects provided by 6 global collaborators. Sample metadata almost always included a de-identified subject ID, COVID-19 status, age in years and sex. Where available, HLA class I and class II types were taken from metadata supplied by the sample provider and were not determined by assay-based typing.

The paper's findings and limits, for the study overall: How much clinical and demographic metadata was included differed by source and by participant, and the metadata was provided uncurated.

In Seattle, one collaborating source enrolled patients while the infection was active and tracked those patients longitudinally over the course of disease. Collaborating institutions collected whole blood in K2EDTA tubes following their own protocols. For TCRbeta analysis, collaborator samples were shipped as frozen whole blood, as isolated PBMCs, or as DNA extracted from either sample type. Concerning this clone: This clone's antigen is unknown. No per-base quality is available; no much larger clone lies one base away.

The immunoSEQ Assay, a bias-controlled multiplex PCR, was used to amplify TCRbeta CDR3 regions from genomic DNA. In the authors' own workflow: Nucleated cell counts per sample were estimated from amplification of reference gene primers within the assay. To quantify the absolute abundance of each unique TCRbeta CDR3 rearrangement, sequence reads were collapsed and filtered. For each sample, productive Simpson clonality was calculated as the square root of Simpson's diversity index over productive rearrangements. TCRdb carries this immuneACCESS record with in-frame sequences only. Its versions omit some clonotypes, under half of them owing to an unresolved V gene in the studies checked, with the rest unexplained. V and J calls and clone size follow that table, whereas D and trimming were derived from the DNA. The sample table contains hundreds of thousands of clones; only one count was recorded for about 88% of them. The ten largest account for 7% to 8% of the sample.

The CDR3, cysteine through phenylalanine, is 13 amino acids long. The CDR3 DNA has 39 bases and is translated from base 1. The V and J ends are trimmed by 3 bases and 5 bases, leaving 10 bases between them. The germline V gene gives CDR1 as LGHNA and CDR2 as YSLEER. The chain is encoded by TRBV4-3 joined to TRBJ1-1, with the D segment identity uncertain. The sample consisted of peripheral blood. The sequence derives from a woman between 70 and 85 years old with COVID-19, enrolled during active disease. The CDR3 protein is CASSHRRSTEAFF. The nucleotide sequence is TGCGCCAGCAGCCACCGGCGGTCGACTGAAGCTTTCTTT.